Listed below are T cell receptor beta chains from one sample, sequenced in a study of PD-L1 blockade in urothelial cancer. The assay was immunoSEQ multiplex PCR, and TCRdb's table has in-frame clones only and misses some. Found here are roughly 90,000 clones, 90% of them singletons; the top ten hold approximately 9%. Sequences were derived from PBMCs, sampled around atezolizumab (anti-PD-L1) treatment. All receptors derive from a man in his 60s with urothelial cancer. CDR3s include the opening cysteine and the closing phenylalanine or tryptophan. D genes are given only for firm matches. Expanded clones get a size class; other rows say once, few or many, or leave the size out.

v_call	j_call	clone_size	d_call	cdr3_aa	cdr3_nt
TRBV7-9	TRBJ2-3	NA	NA	CASSSWRDVDTQYF	TGTGCCAGCAGCTCGTGGAGGGATGTAGATACGCAGTATTTT
TRBV10-3	TRBJ2-1	NA	NA	CAISESTQRYNEQFF	TGTGCCATCAGTGAGTCGACCCAGCGCTACAATGAGCAGTTCTTC
TRBV2	TRBJ1-4	NA	NA	CASSVLGGLFF	TGTGCCAGCAGTGTGTTAGGGGGACTGTTTTTT
TRBV4-1	TRBJ2-7	NA	NA	CASSQQGSSYEQYF	TGCGCCAGCAGCCAACAAGGTTCTAGCTACGAGCAGTACTTC
TRBV28	TRBJ1-2	NA	NA	CASSSNYGYTF	TGTGCCAGCAGTTCGAACTATGGCTACACCTTC
TRBV5-5	TRBJ2-7	NA	TRBD1	CASSSLPGQGFSSYEQYF	TGTGCCAGCAGCTCCCTACCGGGACAGGGGTTCAGCTCCTACGAGCAGTACTTC
TRBV9	TRBJ2-7	NA	TRBD1	CASSATPTGGYEQYF	TGTGCCAGCAGCGCCACCCCGACAGGGGGCTACGAGCAGTACTTC
TRBV29-1	TRBJ2-1	NA	NA	CSVAGPLDPGEQFF	TGCAGCGTCGCAGGTCCACTAGACCCCGGTGAGCAGTTCTTC
TRBV2	TRBJ2-7	NA	TRBD1	CASMGQGYYEQYF	TGTGCCAGCATGGGACAGGGGTACTACGAGCAGTACTTC
TRBV9	TRBJ2-1	NA	TRBD2	CASSVSGGAINEQFF	TGTGCCAGCAGCGTATCCGGGGGGGCGATCAATGAGCAGTTCTTC
TRBV5-4	TRBJ1-2	once	TRBD1	CASSLDLGQGYGYTF	TGTGCCAGCAGCTTGGATCTGGGACAGGGGTATGGCTACACCTTC
TRBV7-8	TRBJ1-5	NA	NA	CASSLAGRINNQPQHF	TGTGCCAGCAGCTTAGCGGGCAGGATAAACAATCAGCCCCAGCATTTT
TRBV7-2	TRBJ2-5	NA	TRBD1	CASSPDRVVVTQYF	TGTGCCAGCAGCCCCGACAGGGTCGTGGTGACCCAGTACTTC
TRBV7-9	TRBJ2-1	few	NA	CASSIGQGTSENEQFF	TGTGCCAGCAGCATTGGACAGGGGACTAGCGAAAATGAGCAGTTCTTC
TRBV7-2	TRBJ2-1	NA	TRBD2	CASSLPGLVEQFF	TGTGCCAGCAGCTTACCGGGACTAGTTGAGCAGTTCTTC
TRBV30	TRBJ2-3	NA	TRBD2	CAWDLGRVRTDTQYF	TGTGCCTGGGACCTCGGGAGGGTGAGGACAGATACGCAGTATTTT
TRBV7-2	TRBJ1-4	NA	NA	CASSLGTSEKLFF	TGTGCCAGCAGCTTAGGGACATCCGAAAAACTGTTTTTT
TRBV4-3	TRBJ2-3	NA	TRBD2	CASSQEVGTSGEDTQYF	TGCGCCAGCAGCCAAGAGGTGGGGACTAGCGGGGAAGATACGCAGTATTTT
TRBV30	TRBJ1-4	NA	TRBD1	CAWRTGLDEKLFF	TGTGCCTGGAGGACAGGGCTTGATGAAAAACTGTTTTTT
TRBV11-2	TRBJ2-3	NA	TRBD2	CASSVSALAGNTDTQYF	TGTGCCAGTTCGGTTAGTGCACTAGCGGGAAACACAGATACGCAGTATTTT
TRBV9	TRBJ1-1	NA	NA	CASSAGLNTEAFF	TGTGCCAGCAGCGCGGGTCTTAACACTGAAGCTTTCTTT
TRBV4-2	TRBJ2-2	NA	NA	CASSQDSLGGTGELFF	TGTGCCAGCAGCCAAGATAGTCTGGGGGGCACCGGGGAGCTGTTTTTT
TRBV2	TRBJ2-1	NA	TRBD2	CASRGLADYNEQFF	TGTGCCAGCAGAGGACTAGCGGACTACAATGAGCAGTTCTTC
TRBV4-1	TRBJ2-3	once	NA	CASSQDRERDTQYF	TGCGCCAGCAGCCAAGATCGGGAGCGAGATACGCAGTATTTT
TRBV5-1	TRBJ2-7	NA	TRBD2	CASSSGVGMSYEQYF	TGCGCCAGCAGCAGCGGGGTCGGGATGTCCTACGAGCAGTACTTC
TRBV5-5	TRBJ2-7	NA	TRBD2	CASSLSVASGGTYEQYF	TGTGCCAGCAGCCTCTCGGTTGCTAGCGGGGGAACTTACGAGCAGTACTTC
TRBV30	TRBJ1-2	NA	NA	CAWSTVGGSSGGYTF	TGTGCCTGGAGTACGGTTGGGGGCAGTTCGGGTGGCTACACCTTC